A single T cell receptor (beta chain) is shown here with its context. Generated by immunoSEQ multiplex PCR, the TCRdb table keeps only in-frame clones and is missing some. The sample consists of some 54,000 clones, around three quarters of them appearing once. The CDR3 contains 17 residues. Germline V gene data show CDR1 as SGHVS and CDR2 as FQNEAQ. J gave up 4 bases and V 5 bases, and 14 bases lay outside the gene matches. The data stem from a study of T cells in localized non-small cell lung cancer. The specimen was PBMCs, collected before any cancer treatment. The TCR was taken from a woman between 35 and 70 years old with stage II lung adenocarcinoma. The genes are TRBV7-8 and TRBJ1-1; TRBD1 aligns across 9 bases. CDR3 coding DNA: TGTGCCAGCAGCCTTATCCGGGACAGGGTATCCGTCACTGAAGCTTTCTTT. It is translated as CASSLIRDRVSVTEAFF.